The 13 T cell receptor beta chains presented below share a single source sample, sequenced in a study of blood T cell repertoires in COVID-19. The protocol was immunoSEQ multiplex PCR, while the TCRdb copy is restricted to in-frame clones and leaves out a portion. The table records about 440,000 clones, 80% to 95% of them present only once. The specimen was PBMCs or T cells enriched from blood (not recorded which). These receptors were taken from a man in his late teens or twenties who had recovered from COVID-19.

The chain uses TRBV11-2 and TRBJ1-1; TRBD1 might be the D (6 bases). Per germline, CDR1 SGHAT and CDR2 FQNNGV. V gave up 5 bases and J gave up 6 bases, with 25 bases separating them. The CDR3 spans 17 residues. In nucleotides, the CDR3 is TGTGCCAGCAGCCGGATTACAGGGTTTCGAAGTATTTCTGAAGCTTTCTTT. It translates to CASSRITGFRSISEAFF.

This rearrangement joins TRBV7-2 to TRBJ2-7, with 8 bases fitting TRBD1. With V trimmed by 2 bases and J by 4 bases, 7 bases remained unmatched. From germline, CDR1 is SGHTA and CDR2 FQGNSA. The CDR3 consists of 15 residues. Here the CDR3 reads CASSLSRGRLYEQYF. CDR3 DNA: TGTGCCAGCAGCTTATCCAGGGGGCGGTTATACGAGCAGTACTTC. The full variable domain, in which reference TRBV7-2 and TRBJ2-7 provide the parts outside the CDR3, is GAGVSQSPSNKVTEKGKDVELRCDPISGHTALYWYRQSLGQGLEFLIYFQGNSAPDKSGLPSDRFSAERTGGSVSTLTIQRTQQEDSAVYLCASSLSRGRLYEQYFGPGTRLTVT.

As to this clone: Other DNA sequences within the sample encode an identical CDR3. The chain recombines TRBV9 with TRBJ1-1, with 8 bases aligning to TRBD1. This CDR3 spans 13 amino acids. V was pared by 4 bases and J by 5 bases, with 4 bases of the junction left unmatched. The germline V gene has CDR1 SGDLS and CDR2 YYNGEE. DNA of the CDR3: TGTGCCAGCAGCACCCGACAGGGGACTGAAGCTTTCTTT. It yields the protein CASSTRQGTEAFF.

CDR3 loop: CASSPRELSTYEQYF. The CDR3 DNA reads as TGTGCCAGCAGCCCGCGTGAGCTGTCGACCTACGAGCAGTACTTC. V is TRBV11-2 and J is TRBJ2-7; D remains unclear. The germline V gene has CDR1 SGHAT and CDR2 FQNNGV. CDR3 length equals 15 residues. V was shortened by 5 bases and J by 2 bases, with 16 bases between the two germline ends. The full variable domain, rest sourced from reference TRBV11-2 and TRBJ2-7, is EAGVAQSPRYKIIEKRQSVAFWCNPISGHATLYWYQQILGQGPKLLIQFQNNGVVDDSQLPKDRFSAERLKGVDSTLKIQPAKLEDSAVYLCASSPRELSTYEQYFGPGTRLTVT.

J is TRBJ1-2 and V is TRBV10-3; D unclear. Germline V gene sequence: CDR1 ENHRY, CDR2 SYGVKD. The CDR3 runs to 12 residues. V lost 3 bases and J 6 bases, leaving 8 bases between the germline ends. CDR3 nucleotides: TGTGCCATCAGTGATTCAGATAATGGCTACACCTTC. This sequence encodes CAISDSDNGYTF.

V is TRBV5-1 and J is TRBJ2-1; a weak D match, TRBD2 (5 bases). This CDR3 has 15 amino acids. V shed 7 bases and J shed 0 bases, with 14 bases lying between them. CDR1 is SGHRS and CDR2 is YFSETQ in the germline V gene. The CDR3 protein is CASGLQISSYNEQFF. The DNA of the CDR3 is TGCGCCAGCGGACTTCAAATCAGCTCCTACAATGAGCAGTTCTTC.

This rearrangement joins TRBV12-5 to TRBJ2-1; perhaps TRBD1 as D (7 bases). Trimming cost V 3 bases and J 2 bases, with 14 bases left between them. In germline, CDR1 is LGHNT, CDR2 FRNRAP. The CDR3 is 16 amino acids. The CDR3 sequence: CASGLQGTGTYNEQFF. The CDR3 nucleotides are TGTGCTAGTGGTTTACAGGGGACTGGAACCTACAATGAGCAGTTCTTC.

The rearrangement joins TRBV4-2 to TRBJ2-3, with 14 positions matching TRBD2. Per the germline V gene, CDR1 is LGHNA and CDR2 is YNFKEQ. With 4 bases clipped from V and 5 bases from J, the junction kept 2 bases outside the gene matches. The CDR3 length is 15 residues. CDR3 DNA: TGTGCCAGCAGCCCGGGACTAGCGGGAGAAGATACGCAGTATTTT. Encoded protein: CASSPGLAGEDTQYF.

This chain connects TRBV19 to TRBJ1-1; D is perhaps TRBD1 (6 bases). CDR1 LNHDA and CDR2 SQIVND come from the germline V gene (reference sequence). Between the trimmed V and J ends, which lost 6 bases and 0 bases, there was a span of 14 bases. The CDR3 sequence is 15 residues long. The CDR3 DNA sequence: TGTGCCAGTAGGGGACGGACAGACTTGAACACTGAAGCTTTCTTT. Its protein is CASRGRTDLNTEAFF.

This CDR3 reads CASSWRLAGTDTQYF. The CDR3 nucleotides are TGTGCCAGCAGCTGGCGACTAGCCGGCACAGATACGCAGTATTTT. The chain joins TRBV5-5 to TRBJ2-3, with 7 bases identical to TRBD2. V shed 3 bases, J shed 1 base, and the junction held 5 bases outside the gene matches. Germline V gene sequence: CDR1 SGHKS, CDR2 YYEKEE (reference sequence). CDR3 length equals 15 residues. The whole variable domain, filled in from reference TRBV5-5 and TRBJ2-3, reads DAGVTQSPTHLIKTRGQQVTLRCSPISGHKSVSWYQQVLGQGPQFIFQYYEKEERGRGNFPDRFSARQFPNYSSELNVNALLLGDSALYLCASSWRLAGTDTQYFGPGTRLTVL.

This chain uses TRBV28 with TRBJ2-7; 10 bases fit TRBD2. CDR3 size: 16 residues. The germline V gene encodes CDR1 MDHEN and CDR2 SYDVKM. The trim removed 2 bases at V and 6 bases at J, leaving 10 bases unmatched. CDR3 protein: CASSLRGTSATSEQYF. The CDR3 coding sequence is TGTGCCAGCAGTTTAAGGGGGACTAGCGCCACCAGCGAGCAGTACTTC. Supplemented by reference TRBV28 and TRBJ2-7, the full variable domain reads DVKVTQSSRYLVKRTGEKVFLECVQDMDHENMFWYRQDPGLGLRLIYFSYDVKMKEKGDIPEGYSVSREKKERFSLILESASTNQTSMYLCASSLRGTSATSEQYFGPGTRLTVT.

This chain links TRBV18 with TRBJ1-2, with a possible D match to TRBD1 (6 bases). V was pared by 3 bases and J by 0 bases, with 14 bases between. Germline V gene sequence: CDR1 KGHSH, CDR2 LQKENI. The CDR3 length is 16 residues. The DNA of the CDR3 is TGTGCCAGCTCACCTAGGACAGCCAATCCTAACTATGGCTACACCTTC. It specifies CASSPRTANPNYGYTF.

The chain uses TRBV7-2 and TRBJ1-6; 10 nucleotides align to TRBD1. J gave up 7 bases and V 5 bases, and 2 bases lay outside the gene matches. Germline-derived CDR1 and CDR2 are SGHTA and FQGNSA. This CDR3 region has 14 residues. The CDR3 DNA reads TGTGCCAGCAGCAAGGACAGGGGGAATTCACCCCTCCACTTT. Translated: CASSKDRGNSPLHF.